This T cell receptor (beta chain) appears in the sequencing data of a study of cytomegalovirus exposure and HLA in healthy donors. General observations from the study: There were some public TCRs occurring in many donors, but most TCR sequences were rare.

PCR was performed using 60 Vbeta and 13 Jbeta primers. In the authors' methods: In a later analysis, 80 million or so unique TCR beta chains included roughly 11 million shared by two or more donors. Profiled with immunoSEQ multiplex PCR; TCRdb holds only in-frame clones, not every one. V and J calls and clone size are those listed in that table; D and trimming were worked out from the DNA. The profile shows around 90,000 clones, around 60% of them singletons. With respect to this clone: Its specificity is unknown.

Germline CDR1 is SNHLY and CDR2 is FYNNEI. V was clipped by 6 bases and J by 1 base, with 10 bases between them. The CDR3 length is 14 residues. V usage is TRBV2 and J usage is TRBJ1-5; D not certain. The TCR comes from a human donor in good health. The sample taken for sequencing was PBMCs. The CDR3 protein is CASSLATSNQPQHF. The CDR3 nucleotides read TGTGCCAGCAGCTTGGCCACGAGCAATCAGCCCCAGCATTTT.